This TCR beta chain was observed in a study of regulatory T cells in long-lasting Graves disease. Study-level information: Antithyroid drugs had been given to newly diagnosed Graves' patients for under 3 months. Findings and limits, study-wide: TRBV28 was favored in persistent disease, as were TRBJ1-2 and TRBJ2-5.

As for time point: newly diagnosed GD, antithyroid drugs for less than 3 months. Making the TCR library involved RNA that had been extracted from PBMCs. The CDR3 runs to 14 residues. CDR1 SGHKS and CDR2 YYEKEE come from the germline V gene (reference sequence). Trimming took off 4 bases at V and 7 bases at J, with 15 bases between the two ends. Concerning this clonotype itself: As yet, its antigen is unknown.

Relying on iRepertoire HTBI primers and Arm-PCR of CDR3 regions, the team built TCR beta libraries. Using its own MiXCR run on the multiplex PCR reads, TCRdb lists one record per CDR3 protein. This sample yields about 500,000 distinct CDR3 sequences, of which around 15% are seen a single time; 12% belongs to the top ten. The same data also contributed to another study, on T cells in Graves' hyperthyroidism and ophthalmopathy.

Material: peripheral blood mononuclear cells (PBMCs), obtained at new diagnosis, from a patient treated with antithyroid drugs. The J gene is TRBJ2-1, the V gene TRBV5-5, with D possibly TRBD2 on 5 matching bases. The receptor's source is a man aged 40-49 years with Graves disease. The CDR3 reads CASSGGLILNEQFF. CDR3 in DNA: TGTGCCAGCAGCGGCGGACTGATTTTAAATGAGCAGTTCTTC.